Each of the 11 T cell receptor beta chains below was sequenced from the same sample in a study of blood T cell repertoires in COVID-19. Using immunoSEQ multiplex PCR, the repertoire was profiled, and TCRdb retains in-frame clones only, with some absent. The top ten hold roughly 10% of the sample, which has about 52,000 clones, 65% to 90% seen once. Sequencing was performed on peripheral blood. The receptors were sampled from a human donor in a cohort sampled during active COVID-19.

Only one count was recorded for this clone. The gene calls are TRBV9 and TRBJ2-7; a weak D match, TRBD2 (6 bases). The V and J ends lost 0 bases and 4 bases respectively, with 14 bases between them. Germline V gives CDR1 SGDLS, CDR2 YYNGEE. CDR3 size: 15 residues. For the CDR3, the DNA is TGTGCCAGCAGCGTAGCTACGGGGAGCGGGTACGAGCAGTACTTC. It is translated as CASSVATGSGYEQYF. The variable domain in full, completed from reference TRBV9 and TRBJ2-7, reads DSGVTQTPKHLITATGQRVTLRCSPRSGDLSVYWYQQSLDQGLQFLIQYYNGEERAKGNILERFSAQQFPDLHSELNLSSLELGDSALYFCASSVATGSGYEQYFGPGTRLTVT.

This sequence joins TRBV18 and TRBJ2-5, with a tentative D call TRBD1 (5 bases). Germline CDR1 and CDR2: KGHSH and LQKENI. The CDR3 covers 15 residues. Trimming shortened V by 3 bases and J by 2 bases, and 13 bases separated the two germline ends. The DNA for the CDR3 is TGTGCCAGCTCACCCAGGGTCGCCAGACAAGAGACCCAGTACTTC. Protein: CASSPRVARQETQYF.

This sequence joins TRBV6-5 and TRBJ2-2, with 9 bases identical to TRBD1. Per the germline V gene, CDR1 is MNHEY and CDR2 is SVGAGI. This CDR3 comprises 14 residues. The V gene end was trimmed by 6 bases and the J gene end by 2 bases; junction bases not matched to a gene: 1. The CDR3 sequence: CASRQGANTGELFF. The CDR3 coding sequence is TGTGCCAGCAGACAGGGGGCCAACACCGGGGAGCTGTTTTTT.

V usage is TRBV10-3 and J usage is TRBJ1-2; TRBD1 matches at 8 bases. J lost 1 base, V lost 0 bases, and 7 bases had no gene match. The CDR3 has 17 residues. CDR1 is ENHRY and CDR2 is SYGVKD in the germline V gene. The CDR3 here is CAISESKGTGVNYGYTF. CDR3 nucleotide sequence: TGTGCCATCAGTGAGTCAAAGGGGACAGGTGTTAACTATGGCTACACCTTC.

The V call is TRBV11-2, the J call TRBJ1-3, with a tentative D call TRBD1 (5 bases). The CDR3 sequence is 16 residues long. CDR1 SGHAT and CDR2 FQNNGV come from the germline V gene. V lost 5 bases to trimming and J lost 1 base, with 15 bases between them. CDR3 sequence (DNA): TGTGCCAGCAGCCCGGTTAGGGGTCGATCTGGAAACACCATATATTTT. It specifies CASSPVRGRSGNTIYF.

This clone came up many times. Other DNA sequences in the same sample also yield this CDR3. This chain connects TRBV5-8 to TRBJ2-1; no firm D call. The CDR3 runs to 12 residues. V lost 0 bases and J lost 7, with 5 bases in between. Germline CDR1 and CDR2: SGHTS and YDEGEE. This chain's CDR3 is CASSLDGNEQFF. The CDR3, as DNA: TGTGCCAGCAGCTTGGACGGGAATGAGCAGTTCTTC.

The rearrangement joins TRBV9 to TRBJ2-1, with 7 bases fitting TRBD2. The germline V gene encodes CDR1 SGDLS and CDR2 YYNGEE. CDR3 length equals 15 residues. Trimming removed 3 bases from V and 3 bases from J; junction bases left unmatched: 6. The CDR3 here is CASSESGINYNEQFF. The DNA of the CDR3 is TGTGCCAGCAGCGAAAGCGGGATCAACTACAATGAGCAGTTCTTC. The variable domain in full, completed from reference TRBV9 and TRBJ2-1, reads DSGVTQTPKHLITATGQRVTLRCSPRSGDLSVYWYQQSLDQGLQFLIQYYNGEERAKGNILERFSAQQFPDLHSELNLSSLELGDSALYFCASSESGINYNEQFFGPGTRLTVL.

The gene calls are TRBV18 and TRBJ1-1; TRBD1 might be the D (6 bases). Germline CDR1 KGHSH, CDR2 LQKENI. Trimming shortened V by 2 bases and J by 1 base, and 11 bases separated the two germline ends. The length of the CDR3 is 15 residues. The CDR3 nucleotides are TGTGCCAGCTCACCATTAGCACAGGGGAACACTGAAGCTTTCTTT. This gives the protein CASSPLAQGNTEAFF. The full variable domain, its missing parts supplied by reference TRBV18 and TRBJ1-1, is NAGVMQNPRHLVRRRGQEARLRCSPMKGHSHVYWYRQLPEEGLKFMVYLQKENIIDESGMPKERFSAEFPKEGPSILRIQQVVRGDSAAYFCASSPLAQGNTEAFFGQGTRLTVV.

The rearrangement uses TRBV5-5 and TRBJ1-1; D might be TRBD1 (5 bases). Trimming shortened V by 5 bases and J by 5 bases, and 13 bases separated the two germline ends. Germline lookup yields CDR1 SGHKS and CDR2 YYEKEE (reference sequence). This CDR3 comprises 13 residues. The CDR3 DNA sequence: TGTGCCAGCAGGCTGTCAGGACAAACTGAAGCTTTCTTT. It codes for CASRLSGQTEAFF.

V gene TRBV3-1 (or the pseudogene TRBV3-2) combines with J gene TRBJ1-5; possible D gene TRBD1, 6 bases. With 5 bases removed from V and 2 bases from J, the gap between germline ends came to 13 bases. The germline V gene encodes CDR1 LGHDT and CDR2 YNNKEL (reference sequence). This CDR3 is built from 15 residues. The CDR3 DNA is TGTGCCAGCAGCAACGGACAGATAGGCAATCAGCCCCAGCATTTT. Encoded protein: CASSNGQIGNQPQHF.

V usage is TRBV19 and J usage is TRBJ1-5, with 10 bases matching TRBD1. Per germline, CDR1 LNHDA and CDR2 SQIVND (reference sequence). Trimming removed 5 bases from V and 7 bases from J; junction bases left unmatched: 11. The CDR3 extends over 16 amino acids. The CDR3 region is CASSFPGTGAVQPQHF. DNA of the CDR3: TGTGCCAGTAGTTTTCCCGGGACAGGGGCCGTCCAGCCCCAGCATTTT.